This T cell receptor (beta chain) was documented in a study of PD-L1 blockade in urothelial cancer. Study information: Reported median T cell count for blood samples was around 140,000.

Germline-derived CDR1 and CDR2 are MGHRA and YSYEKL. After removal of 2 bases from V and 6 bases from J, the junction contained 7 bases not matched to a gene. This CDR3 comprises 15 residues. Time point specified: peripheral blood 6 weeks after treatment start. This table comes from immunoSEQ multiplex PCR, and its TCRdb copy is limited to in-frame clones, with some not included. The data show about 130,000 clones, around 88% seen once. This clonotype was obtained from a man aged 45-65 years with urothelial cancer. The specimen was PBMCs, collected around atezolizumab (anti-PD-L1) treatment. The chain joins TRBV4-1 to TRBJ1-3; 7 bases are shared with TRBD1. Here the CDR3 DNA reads TGCGCCAGCAGCCAAATAGACAGGGACGTAAACACCATATATTTT. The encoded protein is CASSQIDRDVNTIYF.